Shown below are 20 T cell receptor beta chains from a single sample sequenced in a study of T cell repertoires in cytomegalovirus infection. Each CDR3 protein gets one entry after TCRdb re-called the reads with MiXCR. The table lists over 300,000 distinct CDR3 sequences, about a sixth of them singletons, with approximately 12% in the top ten. Sequencing input: PBMCs. These TCRs come from a human donor in good health (CMV status not recorded). Some clones in this sample may be carry-over from other donors' samples.

This clonotype was observed a few times. This chain links TRBV28 with TRBJ1-1; a possible D gene is TRBD1 (5 bases). CDR3 size: 12 residues. Per germline, CDR1 MDHEN and CDR2 SYDVKM. V was shortened by 6 bases and J by 8 bases, with 13 bases between the two germline ends. The CDR3 coding sequence is TGTGCCAGCAGATCAAGAGGGGTAGAAGCTTTCTTT. It specifies CASRSRGVEAFF.

In its sample, this clonotype was seen many times. The J gene is TRBJ2-3, the V gene TRBV7-2; 7 nucleotides line up with TRBD2. J gave up 1 base and V 1 base, and 5 bases lay outside the gene matches. This CDR3 has 16 residues. Germline CDR1 reads SGHTA; CDR2 reads FQGNSA. The CDR3, as DNA: TGTGCCAGCAGCTTAGGGGGGACTAAACGCACAGATACGCAGTATTTT. Its protein is CASSLGGTKRTDTQYF.

The chain couples TRBV28 to TRBJ1-4; 9 bases agree with TRBD1. Germline assignment: CDR1 MDHEN and CDR2 SYDVKM. V was pared by 3 bases and J by 8 bases, with 13 bases of the junction left unmatched. This CDR3 region has 17 residues. The CDR3 protein is CASSFGATGTGNEKLFF. The CDR3 DNA follows: TGTGCCAGCAGTTTTGGGGCGACAGGGACAGGGAACGAAAAACTGTTTTTT.

The chain combines TRBV7-2 with TRBJ1-2; D possibly corresponds to TRBD1 (5 bases). Germline V gives CDR1 SGHTA, CDR2 FQGNSA. Trimming left V 5 bases short and J 0 bases short, with 25 bases between. This CDR3 is built from 19 residues. The CDR3 nucleotides are TGTGCCAGCAGCACCCAGTCGGTACGGGGCCGGGGAGCTAACTATGGCTACACCTTC. The encoded protein is CASSTQSVRGRGANYGYTF.

This sequence joins TRBV6-4 and TRBJ2-1; 11 nucleotides agree with TRBD2. This CDR3 has 15 amino acids. J lost 9 bases, V lost 7 bases, and 11 bases had no gene match. The germline gives CDR1 MRHNA, CDR2 SNTAGT. The CDR3: CASKNIAGGPSEQFF. The CDR3 coding sequence is TGTGCCAGCAAAAACATAGCGGGGGGGCCTAGTGAGCAGTTCTTC.

This clonotype was counted a few times. V and J are TRBV20-1 and TRBJ2-2; weak D call: TRBD1 (6 bases). The CDR3 is made up of 14 amino acids. Germline CDR1 and CDR2: DFQATT and SNEGSKA (reference sequence). The ends were cut back, 4 bases at V and 4 bases at J, with 13 bases in the middle. The CDR3 is CSATDRGPTGELFF. The CDR3 DNA is TGCAGTGCTACGGACAGAGGACCCACCGGGGAGCTGTTTTTT.

This sequence joins TRBV19 and TRBJ2-7; the D is unclear. V dropped 4 bases and J dropped 1 base, with 11 bases sitting between them. The germline V gene has CDR1 LNHDA and CDR2 SQIVND (reference sequence). CDR3 length equals 14 residues. The DNA of the CDR3 is TGTGCCAGTAGTAGCCCCGACGAATCCTACGAGCAGTACTTC. Its translation: CASSSPDESYEQYF.

Note on this clonotype: At one end the junction does not follow the germline gene, possibly because of a read error. The chain carries TRBV5-4 and TRBJ1-6, with 8 bases fitting TRBD1. This CDR3 comprises 12 residues. Germline-derived CDR1 and CDR2 are SGHNT and YYREEE (reference sequence). The CDR3 DNA reads as TGTGCCAGCAGCTTGGACGCGACAGGGGAAGACTTT. Protein product: CASSLDATGEDF.

This clonotype was observed a handful of times. The chain carries TRBV27 and TRBJ2-1; D unclear. Germline V gives CDR1 MNHEY, CDR2 SMNVEV (reference sequence). V was cut by 0 bases and J by 2 bases, with 5 bases left in between. This CDR3 is built from 14 residues. CDR3 in DNA: TGTGCCAGCAGTTTATCCCCCCCCTACAATGAGCAGTTCTTC. Amino acids: CASSLSPPYNEQFF.

This clonotype appeared many times. V usage is TRBV6-6 and J usage is TRBJ1-3, with D hard to call. V lost 3 bases and J 0 bases, leaving 12 bases between the germline ends. Germline V lookup: CDR1 MNHNY, CDR2 SVGAGI (reference sequence). The CDR3 is 16 residues long. The CDR3 loop reads CASSYGRRSSGNTIYF. CDR3 bases: TGTGCCAGCAGTTATGGACGAAGGAGCTCTGGAAACACCATATATTTT.

V is TRBV7-8 and J is TRBJ1-1; D is unclear. Trimming cost V 4 bases and J 3 bases, with 9 bases left between them. Germline-derived CDR1 and CDR2 are SGHVS and FQNEAQ. The CDR3 contains 13 residues. DNA of the CDR3: TGTGCCAGCAGCTCAAAGGTGTACACTGAAGCTTTCTTT. Translation gives CASSSKVYTEAFF.

The table lists this clonotype with many counts. The chain employs TRBV7-2 and TRBJ1-1; 8 positions match TRBD1. Trimming removed 3 bases from V and 6 bases from J; junction bases left unmatched: 6. The CDR3 totals 14 residues. CDR1 is SGHTA, CDR2 FQGNSA, per germline. CDR3 residues: CASSFAGGRAEAFF. In nucleotides, the CDR3 is TGTGCCAGCAGCTTCGCAGGGGGCAGGGCTGAAGCTTTCTTT.

This chain connects TRBV6-5 to TRBJ1-3; TRBD1 is a possible D gene (5 bases). The CDR3 totals 15 residues. Germline V CDR1 and CDR2: MNHEY, SVGAGI. V lost 1 base and J lost 4, with 11 bases in between. The CDR3 DNA reads as TGTGCCAGCAGTTACTGGGGGGGTACAGGAAACACCATATATTTT. This gives the protein CASSYWGGTGNTIYF.

The chain combines TRBV12-3 or TRBV12-4 with TRBJ1-1; no reliable D call. The CDR3 is 14 residues long. Trimming stripped 3 bases from V and 0 bases from J, with 8 bases between. CDR3 sequence: CASSFESMNTEAFF. DNA for the CDR3: TGTGCCAGCAGTTTTGAGAGTATGAACACTGAAGCTTTCTTT.

The rearrangement links TRBV29-1 to TRBJ1-5; a weak D match, TRBD1 (5 bases). Trimming pared 5 bases from V and 7 bases from J, leaving 15 bases between. Germline V lookup: CDR1 SQVTM, CDR2 ANQGSEA. There are 13 residues in the CDR3. In nucleotides, the CDR3 is TGCAGCGTTTCTCAGGGTGCGGGACAGCCCCAGCATTTT. Translated: CSVSQGAGQPQHF.

As for this clonotype: A much larger clone lies a single base off, so this may be a read error. This chain joins TRBV6-2 or TRBV6-3 and TRBJ2-7, with D possibly being TRBD1 (5 bases). The CDR3 is made up of 12 amino acids. Looked up from germline, CDR1 is MNHEY and CDR2 is SVGEGT. The CDR3 DNA sequence: TGTGCCAGCGGGGCAGCACCCTACGAGCGGTACTTC. Its translation is CASGAAPYERYF.

This clonotype has at least ten counts. This chain links TRBV7-2 with TRBJ1-1; 8 nucleotides agree with TRBD1. V shed 5 bases and J 4 bases; nucleotides not matched to a gene: 6. This CDR3 has 14 amino acids. The germline V gene encodes CDR1 SGHTA and CDR2 FQGNSA. The CDR3 DNA sequence: TGTGCCAGCAGCAGACAGGGGATAGGCACTGAAGCTTTCTTT. Its translation: CASSRQGIGTEAFF.

This clonotype turned up a few times. This chain joins TRBV10-3 and TRBJ2-1; 11 bases match TRBD1. Germline V gives CDR1 ENHRY, CDR2 SYGVKD. The V and J ends lost 7 bases and 6 bases, in that order; junction bases with no gene match: 8. The CDR3 contains 15 residues. CDR3 amino acids: CAITVGQGAGNEQFF. Written as DNA, the CDR3 is TGTGCCATCACCGTCGGACAGGGGGCAGGCAATGAGCAGTTCTTC.

The chain employs TRBV20-1 and TRBJ2-7, with 11 bases matching TRBD1. The germline gives CDR1 DFQATT, CDR2 SNEGSKA (reference sequence). The CDR3 totals 15 residues. Trimming removed 2 bases from V and 3 bases from J; junction bases left unmatched: 6. This CDR3 is CSARISGQGDYEQYF. The CDR3 nucleotides read TGCAGTGCTAGAATATCGGGACAGGGGGACTACGAGCAGTACTTC.

This rearrangement joins TRBV6-5 to TRBJ2-7, with D tentatively TRBD2 (6 bases). Trimming cost V 5 bases and J 5 bases, with 19 bases left between them. The CDR3 loop spans 15 amino acids. The V gene's germline CDR1 is MNHEY and CDR2 SVGAGI. CDR3 DNA sequence: TGTGCCAGCAGTGGGGGAGGTGCAAGTCGCAACGAGCAGTACTTC. Amino acid sequence: CASSGGGASRNEQYF.